Detailed here is one T cell receptor beta chain. Its antigen is undetermined. These data are taken from a study of OX40 agonist ivuxolimab in advanced cancers. Study-level findings and limits: With doses of 0.1-3.0 mg/kg, partial responders showed among the lowest clonal expansion. There was clonal expansion of CD4+ and CD8+ blood T cells by week 6 at 0.1 to 3.0 mg/kg.

Sequencing was performed with immunoSEQ multiplex PCR; in TCRdb, only in-frame clones are kept and a portion is missing. The repertoire holds 60,000 to 70,000 clones, approximately 89% seen once, with approximately 12% in the top ten. V gave up 0 bases and J gave up 3 bases, with 9 bases separating them. The CDR3 totals 15 residues. From germline, CDR1 is MNHEY and CDR2 SVGAGI. With autoimmune disease history or systemic immunosuppression, patients were excluded. Blood sampling was done at baseline, cycle 4 day 1, and cycle 7 day 1. The specimen was CD4+ or CD8+ T cells sorted from blood, collected in a trial of the OX40 agonist ivuxolimab. The receptor's source is an adult with an advanced solid tumor such as melanoma, head and neck, liver or kidney cancer. The J gene is TRBJ1-5, the V gene TRBV6-5, with D perhaps matching TRBD1 (5 bases). CDR3: CASSYSAGNNQPQHF. CDR3 in DNA: TGTGCCAGCAGTTACTCTGCAGGGAACAATCAGCCCCAGCATTTT.